This entry features one T cell receptor beta chain sequence. This clone was found once. This clone's antigen is unknown. No qualities accompany the bases; no much larger clone lies one base away. The sample belongs to a study of shared clonotypes between healthy human individuals (dated by TCRdb to 2018 to 2021). Turning to the overall study: The cohort included three men and a couple of women between 18 and 49 years of age. Per donor, leukapheresis produced somewhere between about 0.9 and 9 billion PBMCs. Different laboratories and diverse techniques were used to prepare libraries and sequence TCR repertoires, to increase sequencing depth and limit assay-specific biases. Blood TCR repertoires of roughly 5 healthy adults were deeply sequenced to estimate repertoire size and the extent of clonotype sharing between individuals. For each donor, three plates each were used for CD4 naive and CD4 memory, two plates were used for CD8 naive, and one plate was used for CD8 memory.

Using the deep immunoSEQ assay, TCR CDR3 regions were amplified from genomic DNA by multiplex PCR. For each cell subset, the extracted genomic DNA was distributed evenly across all wells of several immunoSEQ 96-well plates, and each plate served as one replicate. Each replicate PCR for sorted subsets received roughly 0.2 ug genomic DNA, equal to 30,000 or so T cell genomes. The purified libraries were quantified using a Qubit 3.0 fluorometer, sized with a Bioanalyzer 2100, and then quantified again using the KAPA Library Quantification kit. Every immunoSEQ 96-well plate was sequenced on a dedicated single-read 150-cycle Illumina NextSeq 550 flow cell. The paper's processing steps were these. The immunoSEQ output contained only junctional sequences without quality scores, so filtering could not match that applied to full-length reads. To assign V/J genes and CDR3, sequences were annotated against IMGT germline references using PyIR, a Python wrapper for IgBLAST v1.9. Any read was removed if the V/J assignment was weak (E-value above 1e-6), the CDR3 was missing, or the read contained stop codons, out-of-frame junctions, or ambiguous translated residues. V3J clonotypes were defined by identical inferred V gene, J gene, and CDR3 amino acid sequence. The percentage overlap between two repertoires was calculated by dividing the number of shared unique clonotypes by the size of the smaller repertoire. Repertoire richness was assessed with RTK rarefaction, the Chao1 estimator, and Recon v2.1 estimates of unobserved clonotypes. For all TCRbeta clonotypes obtained by the gDNA method from four donors, generation probabilities were computed with OLGA. The immuneACCESS repertoire file appears here via TCRdb, limited to in-frame rearrangements. These files lack a portion of the clones; in checked studies, under half of the deficit traces to unresolved V genes, and the cause of the others is not known. V and J calls and clone size come straight from that table; D and trimming were deduced from the DNA. The sample table shows millions of clones, and approximately 94% are seen once. The leading ten clones occupy under 0.15% of the sample.

A distance of 13 bases separates the germline ends of V and J, which lose 6 bases and 4 bases respectively. The CDR3, from cysteine to phenylalanine, totals 13 residues. The read is trimmed to its CDR3 DNA, 39 bases read in frame from base 1. Per the germline V gene, MGHDK is the CDR1 and SYGVNS is the CDR2. Healthy HIV-negative adults with no recently reported acute infections or vaccinations were included as donors. All donors were Caucasian adults living in Nashville, Tennessee, USA. CD4+ T cells were enriched through magnetic negative selection, after which naive cells were positively selected on CD45RA and the remaining negative fraction served as the memory subset. After blood collection by leukapheresis, PBMCs were isolated using Ficoll-Histopaque density gradient centrifugation and then cryopreserved in the vapor phase of liquid nitrogen. Purity and quantity of every magnetically sorted T cell population were checked by analytical flow cytometry. Genomic DNA was isolated from every sorted fraction and measured by UV absorbance on a Nanodrop 2000c.

Paper-wide results and their limitations: Sampling was restricted to blood, and TCR repertoires in tissues likely differ from the TCR repertoires found in blood. Rarefaction of sorted-subset datasets indicated incomplete sequencing despite the large sequencing depth. Compared with non-shared clonotypes, clonotypes shared by all four sorted-subset donors had higher generation probabilities. Estimated clonotype richness was generally larger for naive than for memory subsets. Pairwise subsampling led to the expectation that sequencing depth would affect the degree of clonotype sharing among donors. Because the study included a small number of donors, the genetic and exposure-history diversity represented was limited. When several donors were compared, the shared fraction of clonotypes was roughly 5% for naive CD4, around 3.5% for naive CD8, more than 2% for memory CD4, and around 0.4% for memory CD8.

This clonotype was sampled from a man between 18 and 35 years old in good health. Sequences were obtained from naive CD4+ T cells sorted from blood. The sample's cell subset or site label is to be understood as: CD45RA+ positively selected. The receptor chain draws on TRBV25-1 and TRBJ2-7, with TRBD2 perhaps the D gene, on 6 matching bases. The DNA sequence is TGTGCCAGCAGAAATACGGGACTTTACGAGCAGTACTTC. It is translated as CASRNTGLYEQYF.